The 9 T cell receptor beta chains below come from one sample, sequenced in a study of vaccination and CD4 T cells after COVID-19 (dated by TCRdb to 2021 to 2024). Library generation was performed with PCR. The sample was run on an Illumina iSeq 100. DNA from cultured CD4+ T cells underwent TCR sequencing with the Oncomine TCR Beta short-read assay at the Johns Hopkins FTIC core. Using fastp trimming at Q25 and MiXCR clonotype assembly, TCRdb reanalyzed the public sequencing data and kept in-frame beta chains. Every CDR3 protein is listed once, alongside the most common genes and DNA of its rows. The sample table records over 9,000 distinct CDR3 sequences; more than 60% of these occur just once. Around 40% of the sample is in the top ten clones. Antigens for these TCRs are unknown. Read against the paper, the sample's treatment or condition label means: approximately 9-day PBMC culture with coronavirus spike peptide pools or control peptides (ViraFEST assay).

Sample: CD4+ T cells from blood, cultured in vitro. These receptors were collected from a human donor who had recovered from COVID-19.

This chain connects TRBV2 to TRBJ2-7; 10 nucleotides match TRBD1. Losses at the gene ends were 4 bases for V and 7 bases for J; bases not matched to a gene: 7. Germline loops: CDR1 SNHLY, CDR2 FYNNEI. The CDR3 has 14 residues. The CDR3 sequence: CASSGGTGAGEQYF. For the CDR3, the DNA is TGTGCCAGCAGTGGGGGGACAGGGGCGGGTGAGCAGTACTTC.

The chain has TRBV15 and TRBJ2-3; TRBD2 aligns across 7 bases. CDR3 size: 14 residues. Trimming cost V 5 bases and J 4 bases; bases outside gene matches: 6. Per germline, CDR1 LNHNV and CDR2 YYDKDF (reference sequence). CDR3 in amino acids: CATSPRGTPDTQYF. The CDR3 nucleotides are TGTGCCACCAGCCCGCGGGGGACCCCAGATACGCAGTATTTT.

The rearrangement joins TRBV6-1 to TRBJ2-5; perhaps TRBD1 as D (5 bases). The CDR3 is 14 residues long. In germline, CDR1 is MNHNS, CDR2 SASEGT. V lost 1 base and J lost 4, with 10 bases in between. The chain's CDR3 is CASSEGLGPETQYF. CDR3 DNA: TGTGCCAGCAGTGAAGGTTTGGGGCCAGAGACCCAGTACTTC.

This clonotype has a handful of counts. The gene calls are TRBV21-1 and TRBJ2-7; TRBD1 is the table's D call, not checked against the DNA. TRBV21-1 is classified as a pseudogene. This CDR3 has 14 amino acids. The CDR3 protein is CASSRGRFSYEQYF. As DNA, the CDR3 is TGTGCCAGCAGCAGGGGGAGATTCTCCTACGAGCAGTACTTC.

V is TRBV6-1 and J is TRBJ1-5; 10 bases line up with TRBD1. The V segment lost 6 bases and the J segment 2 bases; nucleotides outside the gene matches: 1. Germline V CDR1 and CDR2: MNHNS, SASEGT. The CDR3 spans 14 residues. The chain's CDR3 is CASRTGGGNQPQHF. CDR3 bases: TGTGCCAGCAGGACAGGGGGCGGCAATCAGCCCCAGCATTTT.

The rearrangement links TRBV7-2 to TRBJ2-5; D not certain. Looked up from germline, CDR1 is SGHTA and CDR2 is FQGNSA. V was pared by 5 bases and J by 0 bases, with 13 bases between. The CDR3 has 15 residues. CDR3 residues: CASSPTTRYQETQYF. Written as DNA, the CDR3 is TGTGCCAGCAGCCCCACGACACGTTACCAAGAGACCCAGTACTTC. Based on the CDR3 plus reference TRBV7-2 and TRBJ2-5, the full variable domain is GAGVSQSPSNKVTEKGKDVELRCDPISGHTALYWYRQSLGQGLEFLIYFQGNSAPDKSGLPSDRFSAERTGGSVSTLTIQRTQQEDSAVYLCASSPTTRYQETQYFGPGTRLLVL.

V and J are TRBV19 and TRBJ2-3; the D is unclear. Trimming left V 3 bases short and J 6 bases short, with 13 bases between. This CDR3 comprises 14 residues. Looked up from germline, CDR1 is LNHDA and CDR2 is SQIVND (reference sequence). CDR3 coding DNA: TGTGCCAGTAGTATCGGCCTTAGTGCCGATACGCAGTATTTT. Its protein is CASSIGLSADTQYF.

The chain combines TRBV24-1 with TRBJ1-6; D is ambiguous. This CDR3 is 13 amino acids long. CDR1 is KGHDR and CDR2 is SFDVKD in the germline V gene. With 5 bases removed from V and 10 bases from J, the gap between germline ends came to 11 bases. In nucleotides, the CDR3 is TGTGCCACCAGTGCTGGGGTTGGATCACCCCTCCACTTT. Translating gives CATSAGVGSPLHF.

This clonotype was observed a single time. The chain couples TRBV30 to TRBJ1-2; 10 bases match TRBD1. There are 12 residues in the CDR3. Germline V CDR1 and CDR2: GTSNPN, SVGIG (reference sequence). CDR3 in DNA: TGTGCTTCAGGACGGACAGGGGGGGGCTACACCTTC. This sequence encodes CASGRTGGGYTF.